What follows is one TCR beta chain and its context. The sample comes from a study of long-term antiretroviral therapy in people with HIV. Ahead of DNA extraction, samples held about 0.95-11 million cryopreserved PBMC each. With 0 bases removed from V and 9 bases from J, the gap between germline ends came to 18 bases. CDR3 size: 17 residues. CDR1 and CDR2 from the germline V gene are SGHTA and FQGNSA. The assay, immunoSEQ v3.0, was run at survey level. Produced via immunoSEQ multiplex PCR; TCRdb's table is partial and in-frame only. The sample yields about 39,000 clones, more than 70% seen once. The chain has TRBV7-2 and TRBJ1-6; a possible D gene is TRBD1 (5 bases). This specimen was unsorted PBMCs, taken 3.1 years after starting antiretroviral therapy. The sequence derives from a woman in her forties or fifties with HIV. The CDR3 region has the DNA TGTGCCAGCAGCTTAGCCGCGGCAGGGAGTTTCGGTTCACCCCTCCACTTT. Translating gives CASSLAAAGSFGSPLHF.